This TCR beta chain was identified during a study of identical twins (dated by TCRdb to the mid-2010s). At the level of the whole study: The study deep-sequenced TCR alpha and beta repertoires from monozygotic twins, unrelated adults of various ages and cord blood to test whether fetal clonotypes persist. Replicate twin experiments were performed at different times using different library preparation protocols to rule out contamination. Paper-wide results and their limitations: Fewer insertions were carried by abundant cord blood beta clonotypes; a weaker similar trend was observed in young adult naive repertoires, while no such trend was observed in memory repertoires. Invariant T cells such as MAIT and iNKT could partly confound zero-insertion analyses, though diverse VJ usage argued against this for most clonotypes. A weaker excess of twin sharing was found in beta out-of-frame sequences because the signal-to-noise ratio was lowered by fewer shared sequences. Compared with coincidental sharing between unrelated individuals, out-of-frame TCR alpha sequences shared between twins showed an excess of sequences with low generation probability. Recombination models systematically underestimated out-of-frame TCR alpha sharing in monozygotic twins but agreed with sharing between unrelated individuals. Because the same donors could not be followed over many years, conclusions were based on cross-sectional statistical analysis.

The germline V gene supplies CDR1 SGHTA and CDR2 FQGNSA. V loses 1 base, J loses 2 bases, and the germline ends lie 10 bases apart. Spanning cysteine to phenylalanine, the CDR3 consists of 15 amino acids. Only the CDR3 DNA is retained, 45 bases long and in frame from the first base. All donors were healthy Caucasians. Three pairs of female monozygotic twins, all aged about 18 to 30 years, made up the twin cohort. Positive isolation kits from Invitrogen were used to isolate the CD4+ and CD8+ T cell populations. There are a few counts of this clonotype. There is no known antigen for this receptor. No base quality values were provided; no much bigger clone lies one nucleotide off. Libraries were made using 5' RACE. These reads were obtained on an Illumina HiSeq 2000. Template switching introduced a universal primer binding site; the final cDNA contained a unique molecular identifier, enabling accurate counting of TCR cDNA molecules. Specific primers in the conserved constant-segment region were used to synthesize first-strand cDNA for the TCR alpha and beta chains. To control for contamination, every cDNA library carried two barcodes: a SMART-Mk sample barcode plus Illumina barcodes. TruSeq adapter sequences and Illumina sample barcodes were added in two successive PCR steps. TCR alpha and beta cDNA libraries were sequenced on the Illumina HiSeq platform with custom primers. Under the source paper's analysis protocol: MiGEC was used to process raw reads and extract unique molecular identifiers, and MiXCR was used to find CDR3 positions. Recombination models were inferred per individual with the repgenHMM and IGoR tools using an EM algorithm. The analysis of shared clonotypes was done with the tcR package in R, with sharing normalized by the product of cloneset sizes. To study raw recombination without the effects of thymic and clonal selection, out-of-frame nonproductive sequences were analyzed. TCRdb took the public reads, trimmed them with fastp at Q25, ran MiXCR for clone calling and kept in-frame beta chains. Each entry is one CDR3 protein sequence, shown with its most common DNA and genes. In this record, the V and J calls reflect TCRdb's handling and not the investigators' own analysis. This sample lists about 520,000 distinct CDR3 sequences; approximately 22% were detected once. The ten largest clones represent around 1% of the sample.

These data are also associated with another study on T cells expressing NK-cell markers. As that second study puts it: TCR beta-chain repertoires were profiled in sorted CD3+CD56+NKG2C+, CD3+CD56+NKG2C- and CD3+CD56-NKG2C+ T-cell subsets from seven or eight donors. Among the eight sequenced donors, only one was HCMV-seronegative, while the other seven were HCMV-seropositive. To restrict sorting to alphabetaTCR-expressing T cells, an anti-gammadeltaTCR antibody was added in several experiments. In six donors, the dominant CD3+CD56+NKG2C+ clonotypes were found to rank among the top 10 CD8+ clonotypes and to make up about 1.0-8% of CD8+ T cells. Those dominant clonotypes were again the most abundant among CD3+CD56-NKG2C+ cells in several donors, at roughly 25-60.1%. Whether the expanded NKG2C-expressing T cell clones were specific for HCMV antigens was left unclear. All eight donors whose samples were sequenced were randomly selected healthy volunteers, three of them men and five women. To determine HCMV serostatus, a commercial ELISA kit was used to detect HCMV-specific IgG in serum. MIGEC handled demultiplexing of the reads and grouping by UMI, while MiTCR was used to assemble and quantify clonotypes. To remove erroneous sequences, TCR cDNA sequences were retained only when supported by two or more reads. Downstream repertoire analysis used the tcR package, and clonotypes were matched across fractions by CDR3 nucleotide sequence plus V segment. VDJmatch was used to annotate antigen specificity against VDJdb, with one amino acid substitution in CDR3 allowed.

This chain is built from TRBV7-2 and TRBJ2-3, with a tentative D gene TRBD1 over 6 matching bases. The receptor comes from a woman between 18 and 29 years old in good health. The sequenced sample was CD4+ T cells sorted from blood. The sequenced DNA is TGTGCCAGCAGCTTAGGACCGGGACACACAGATACGCAGTATTTT. This codes for CASSLGPGHTDTQYF.